These T cell receptor beta chains were read from a single sample in a study of T cells after posttransplantation cyclophosphamide. Profiling relied on immunoSEQ multiplex PCR, and the TCRdb table lists in-frame clones only, not all of them. The table shows more than 20,000 clones, with about 83% occurring only once. Sequenced: PBMCs. These receptors were taken from a woman in her fifties or sixties with a blood cancer, CMV-positive, and with a related stem cell donor. Both conserved end residues are trimmed from each CDR3. Some rows mark clone size as missing; the rest say once, few, many or name a class of expanded clone.

.,TRBJ1-5,TRBV6-1,ASSSSPRGNQPQH
.,TRBJ2-1,TRBV5-1,ASSAGTVSYNEQF
few,TRBJ1-4,TRBV2,ASTTGTGVVVAKLF
.,TRBJ1-1,TRBV5-1,ASSSLPGDTEAF
.,TRBJ1-1,TRBV14,ASSQGGTEAF
.,TRBJ2-2,TRBV2,ASAGASPGELF
.,TRBJ2-2,TRBV7-3,ASSFYRTSDTGELF
.,TRBJ2-7,TRBV19,ASSTRTGGHEQY
.,TRBJ1-2,TRBV12-5,ASGFGTAYGYT
.,TRBJ2-2,TRBV9,ASSVDFHSGELF
.,TRBJ2-1,TRBV7-9,ASSLFGEQF
few,TRBJ2-7,TRBV7-9,ASSLASASSYEQY
.,TRBJ2-2,TRBV30,AWTFTGELF
once,TRBJ1-4,TRBV20-1,SAAFNEKLF
.,TRBJ2-7,TRBV9,ASSIGLANYEQY
.,TRBJ2-1,TRBV7-2,ASSLEDRGRNEQF
once,TRBJ2-3,TRBV13,ASSRRVVAGSTDTQY
.,TRBJ2-5,TRBV19,ASRDSRRGETQY
.,TRBJ1-3,TRBV7-9,ASSWGEAPSGNTIY
.,TRBJ2-5,TRBV7-9,AWGAQETQY
.,TRBJ2-2,TRBV27,ASSRLVGELF
once,TRBJ1-1,TRBV18,ASSPDRLNTEAF
.,TRBJ1-2,TRBV6-6,ASSYSDRGVGYT
.,TRBJ2-5,TRBV5-1,ASSLAIAPETQY
.,TRBJ2-3,TRBV12-2,ASRLKAGGCTDTQY
.,TRBJ2-2,TRBV19,ASSMEGRGRVGELF
.,TRBJ2-3,TRBV28,ASSLSRGVGYTQY
.,TRBJ2-7,TRBV4-1,ASSQQGGVGQGFYEQY
.,TRBJ1-4,TRBV5-1,ASSRGQDGEKLF
.,TRBJ2-5,TRBV13,ASSSDRGETQY
.,TRBJ2-2,TRBV2,ASSVQGAGLNGELF
.,TRBJ1-3,TRBV5-1,ASSLDLIHSGNTIY
.,TRBJ2-5,TRBV19,ASQTSGRGGETQY
once,TRBJ2-3,TRBV5-5,ASSLALAAYSTDTQY
.,TRBJ2-1,TRBV29-1,SVLGGRAVDEQF
.,TRBJ2-5,TRBV5-1,ASSLAGGQETQY
.,TRBJ1-1,TRBV5-6,ASSWQGSTEAF
.,TRBJ1-6,TRBV5-1,ASSLTGSPLH
.,TRBJ2-7,TRBV6-5,ASSSMASGSSYEQY
.,TRBJ2-5,TRBV2,ASRPIAAQETQY
.,TRBJ2-2,TRBV30,AWSLSGSGTGELF
.,TRBJ2-5,TRBV2,ASSGTSSGETQY
.,TRBJ1-5,TRBV7-2,ASSARTGGNQPQH
once,TRBJ2-7,TRBV18,ASSQPGQTTYEQY
.,TRBJ2-7,TRBV5-4,ASSLGGLNPYEQY
.,TRBJ2-2,TRBV5-1,ASSLDERETGELF
.,TRBJ2-1,TRBV7-8,ASSLSGQAINEQF
once,TRBJ2-1,TRBV6-5,ASSYSTAGYNEQF
once,TRBJ2-7,TRBV9,ASGTSGAGDGEQY
once,TRBJ2-2,TRBV7-3,ASSLSRDRDPGELF
few,TRBJ2-4,TRBV13,ASSPSLLKNIQY
.,TRBJ2-1,TRBV14,ASSQAETGEQF
.,TRBJ1-4,TRBV6-5,ASTDPGGGKLF
.,TRBJ2-7,TRBV7-8,ASSQLYEQY
.,TRBJ2-2,TRBV19,ASSSGRIGDTGELF
.,TRBJ2-7,TRBV7-9,ASSRLDYEQY
.,TRBJ2-7,TRBV11-3,ASSFGQGHSYEQY